This TCR beta chain was retrieved from a study of T cells in Graves' hyperthyroidism and ophthalmopathy. General study points: Blood shared most expanded thyroid clonotypes above 0.001.

This clonotype was seen a handful of times. Its antigen is unknown. CDR3 length equals 15 residues. V shed 4 bases, J shed 1 base, and the junction held 6 bases outside the gene matches. From germline, CDR1 is SGHNT and CDR2 YYREEE (reference sequence). Amplified TCR beta CDR3 regions derived from RNA transcripts. Initially, a first-round RT-PCR of the TCR CDR3 employed the HTBI primer set. A single record per CDR3 protein comes from TCRdb applying MiXCR to the multiplex PCR reads. The table lists under 450,000 distinct CDR3 sequences, around 14% of them singletons. Sequenced: blood. The chain carries TRBV5-4 and TRBJ1-1; 8 bases are a match to TRBD1. The sequence was collected from a woman aged 18-35 years with Graves' hyperthyroidism. The CDR3 bases are TGTGCCAGCAGCCCGACGCAGGGGGCGAACACTGAAGCTTTCTTT. Protein product: CASSPTQGANTEAFF. Full variable domain (missing parts from reference TRBV5-4 and TRBJ1-1): ETGVTQSPTHLIKTRGQQVTLRCSSQSGHNTVSWYQQALGQGPQFIFQYYREEENGRGNFPPRFSGLQFPNYSSELNVNALELDDSALYLCASSPTQGANTEAFFGQGTRLTVV.